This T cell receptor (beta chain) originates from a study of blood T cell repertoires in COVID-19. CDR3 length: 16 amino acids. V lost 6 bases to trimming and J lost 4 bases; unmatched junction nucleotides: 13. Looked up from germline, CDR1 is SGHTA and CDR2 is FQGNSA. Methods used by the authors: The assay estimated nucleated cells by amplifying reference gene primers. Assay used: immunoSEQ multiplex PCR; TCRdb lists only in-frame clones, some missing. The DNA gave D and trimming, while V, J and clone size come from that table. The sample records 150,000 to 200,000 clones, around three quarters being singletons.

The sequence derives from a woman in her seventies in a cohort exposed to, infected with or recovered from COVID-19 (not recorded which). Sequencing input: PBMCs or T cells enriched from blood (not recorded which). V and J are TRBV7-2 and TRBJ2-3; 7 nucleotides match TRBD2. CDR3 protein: CASSLSQAGAADTQYF. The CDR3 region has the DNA TGTGCCAGCAGTCTTAGCCAGGCGGGAGCCGCAGATACGCAGTATTTT. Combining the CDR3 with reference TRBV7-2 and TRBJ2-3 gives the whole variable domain GAGVSQSPSNKVTEKGKDVELRCDPISGHTALYWYRQSLGQGLEFLIYFQGNSAPDKSGLPSDRFSAERTGGSVSTLTIQRTQQEDSAVYLCASSLSQAGAADTQYFGPGTRLTVL.